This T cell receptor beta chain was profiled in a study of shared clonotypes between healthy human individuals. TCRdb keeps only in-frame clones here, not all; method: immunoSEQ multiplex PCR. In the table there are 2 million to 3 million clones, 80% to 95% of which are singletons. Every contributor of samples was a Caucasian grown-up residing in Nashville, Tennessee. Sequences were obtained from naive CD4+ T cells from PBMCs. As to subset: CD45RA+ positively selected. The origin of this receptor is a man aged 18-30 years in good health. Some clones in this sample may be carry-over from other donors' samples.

CDR3 nucleotide sequence: TGTGCCAGCACCCCGGACAGGGGGGATGAAAAACTGTTTTTT. It encodes CASTPDRGDEKLFF. This chain joins TRBV5-4 and TRBJ1-4; TRBD1 matches at 10 bases. J gave up 6 bases and V 6 bases, and 5 bases lay outside the gene matches. The germline V gene has CDR1 SGHNT and CDR2 YYREEE (reference sequence). This CDR3 is 14 amino acids long.